Shown below are 29 T cell receptor beta chains from a single sample sequenced in a study of control samples from healthy donors and cancer patients. Profiling relied on immunoSEQ multiplex PCR, and the TCRdb table lists in-frame clones only, not all of them. The table records approximately 120,000 clones, roughly 91% of them present only once. The sample was blood. The receptors were sampled from a man aged 40-50 years in good health.

The chain links TRBV4-3 to TRBJ1-4; perhaps TRBD1 as D (5 bases). V was shortened by 1 base and J by 7 bases, with 13 bases between the two germline ends. The CDR3 totals 15 residues. CDR1 is LGHNA, CDR2 YSLEER, per germline. The chain's CDR3 is CASSQGGAGLEKLFF. CDR3 DNA sequence: TGCGCCAGCAGCCAAGGCGGGGCAGGGCTTGAAAAACTGTTTTTT.

V is TRBV6-5 and J is TRBJ1-6; no clear D. There are 12 residues in the CDR3. Germline values: CDR1 MNHEY, CDR2 SVGAGI. The V end lost 6 bases, the J end lost 9 bases, and 9 bases lay between the germline ends. The CDR3: CASSLTASPLHF. CDR3 DNA sequence: TGTGCCAGCAGCCTCACTGCTTCACCCCTCCACTTT.

This chain joins TRBV5-4 and TRBJ1-6, with 9 bases aligning to TRBD1. The CDR3 extends over 15 amino acids. Trimming removed 3 bases from V and 5 bases from J; junction bases left unmatched: 3. The germline V gene has CDR1 SGHNT and CDR2 YYREEE (reference sequence). CDR3 amino acids: CASSSGTGNNSPLHF. The CDR3 DNA reads as TGTGCCAGCAGCTCGGGGACAGGGAATAATTCACCCCTCCACTTT.

J is TRBJ2-5 and V is TRBV7-2, with 8 bases that match TRBD1. Germline lookup yields CDR1 SGHTA and CDR2 FQGNSA. This CDR3 has 13 residues. Trimming at V came to 4 bases and at J to 4 bases, leaving 2 bases not matched to a gene. CDR3: CASSYDRGETQYF. CDR3 DNA sequence: TGTGCCAGCAGCTATGACAGGGGAGAGACCCAGTACTTC.

This clone turned up a few times. The chain links TRBV27 to TRBJ2-2, with D perhaps TRBD2 (5 bases). V was cut by 2 bases and J by 5 bases, with 6 bases left in between. The CDR3 consists of 13 residues. CDR1 is MNHEY and CDR2 is SMNVEV in the germline V gene (reference sequence). The CDR3 DNA reads as TGTGCCAGCAGTTTAGTAGCGACCGGGGAGCTGTTTTTT. Translation: CASSLVATGELFF.

The genes are TRBV9 and TRBJ1-3, with 8 bases that match TRBD1. Unmatched junction bases numbered 7, after V lost 4 bases and J lost 4 bases. The CDR3 loop spans 15 amino acids. The germline CDR1 and CDR2 sequences are SGDLS and YYNGEE. CDR3 sequence reads: CASSPRTGLGNTIYF. The CDR3 DNA is TGTGCCAGCAGCCCCCGGACAGGGTTGGGAAACACCATATATTTT.

Here the CDR3 DNA reads TGCAGCGCCTCATCGGACATACCCGATGGCTACACCTTC. It is translated as CSASSDIPDGYTF. V and J are TRBV29-1 and TRBJ1-2; possible D gene TRBD1, 5 bases. The length of the CDR3 is 13 residues. Germline V CDR1 and CDR2: SQVTM, ANQGSEA. Trimming took off 7 bases at V and 6 bases at J, with 18 bases between the two ends. The full variable domain, in which reference TRBV29-1 and TRBJ1-2 provide the parts outside the CDR3, is SAVISQKPSRDICQRGTSLTIQCQVDSQVTMMFWYRQQPGQSLTLIATANQGSEATYESGFVIDKFPISRPNLTFSTLTVSNMSPEDSSIYLCSASSDIPDGYTFGSGTRLTVV.

The chain employs TRBV18 and TRBJ1-1, with a possible D match to TRBD1 (5 bases). V gave up 3 bases and J gave up 0 bases, with 17 bases separating them. The CDR3 loop spans 17 amino acids. Per germline, CDR1 KGHSH and CDR2 LQKENI. CDR3 protein: CASSPMFGARVNTEAFF. DNA for the CDR3: TGTGCCAGCTCACCGATGTTCGGGGCCCGCGTGAACACTGAAGCTTTCTTT.

There are a few counts of this clone. The chain is built from TRBV28 and TRBJ1-5; 9 bases are shared with TRBD1. CDR3 length: 14 residues. V lost 7 bases, J lost 6 bases, and 7 bases stayed unmatched. The germline V gene encodes CDR1 MDHEN and CDR2 SYDVKM. The CDR3 region is CASNSDRGAQPQHF. In DNA, the CDR3 is TGTGCCAGCAATTCGGACAGGGGAGCTCAGCCCCAGCATTTT.

This chain links TRBV20-1 with TRBJ1-1; D uncertain. Germline CDR1 DFQATT, CDR2 SNEGSKA (reference sequence). V lost 3 bases and J lost 9, with 23 bases in between. The CDR3 consists of 15 residues. CDR3 DNA: TGCAGTGCTAGTCCTTATGGGAGGGAGACCGGAAAAGCTTTCTTT. Translation: CSASPYGRETGKAFF.

The chain combines TRBV6-6 with TRBJ2-5; 10 bases match TRBD2. Germline V gene data show CDR1 as MNHNY and CDR2 as SVGAGI (reference sequence). The CDR3 sequence is 15 residues long. Germline trimming cut 6 bases from V and 4 bases from J; bases unmatched to any gene: 8. CDR3 residues: CASRIPGLASETQYF. CDR3 DNA sequence: TGTGCCAGCAGAATCCCGGGACTAGCGTCAGAGACCCAGTACTTC.

The chain has TRBV6-2 or TRBV6-3 and TRBJ1-5; D is possibly TRBD1 (6 bases). The CDR3 has 15 amino acids. V shed 0 bases and J shed 7 bases, with 13 bases lying between them. Germline lookup yields CDR1 MNHEY and CDR2 SVGEGT. The CDR3 sequence is CASSYSGGAHQPQHF. The CDR3 DNA sequence: TGTGCCAGCAGTTACTCGGGGGGGGCGCACCAGCCCCAGCATTTT.

This rearrangement joins TRBV5-1 to TRBJ2-7, with TRBD2 matching 14 bases. The germline CDR1 and CDR2 sequences are SGHRS and YFSETQ. The CDR3 runs to 15 residues. Germline trimming cut 4 bases from V and 3 bases from J; bases unmatched to any gene: 3. Written as DNA, the CDR3 is TGCGCCAGCAGCATGGGACTAGCGGGGGACTACGAGCAGTACTTC. Amino acids: CASSMGLAGDYEQYF. The entire variable domain, with the rest obtained from reference TRBV5-1 and TRBJ2-7, is as follows: KAGVTQTPRYLIKTRGQQVTLSCSPISGHRSVSWYQQTPGQGLQFLFEYFSETQRNKGNFPGRFSGRQFSNSRSEMNVSTLELGDSALYLCASSMGLAGDYEQYFGPGTRLTVT.

V and J are TRBV18 and TRBJ1-1, with no clear D. V was pared by 6 bases and J by 0 bases, with 14 bases between. The CDR3 is 15 amino acids. CDR1 and CDR2 (germline): KGHSH, LQKENI. The CDR3: CASSLMEGLNTEAFF. DNA for the CDR3: TGTGCCAGCTCCCTAATGGAGGGTTTGAACACTGAAGCTTTCTTT.

The chain links TRBV12-5 to TRBJ1-1; tentative D call: TRBD1 (5 bases). V shed 3 bases and J shed 7 bases, with 18 bases lying between them. The CDR3 length is 15 residues. CDR1 and CDR2 (germline): LGHNT, FRNRAP. CDR3 region: CASGFQSTGYVEAFF. CDR3 sequence (DNA): TGTGCTAGTGGTTTCCAAAGTACAGGTTATGTTGAAGCTTTCTTT.

The chain joins TRBV10-2 to TRBJ1-3; D is unclear. The ends were cut back, 3 bases at V and 0 bases at J, with 9 bases in the middle. The CDR3 extends over 15 amino acids. Per germline, CDR1 WSHSY and CDR2 SAAADI. CDR3 coding DNA: TGCGCCAGCAGTGAATCGGCAGGCTCTGGAAACACCATATATTTT. The encoded protein is CASSESAGSGNTIYF.

This clone has just one count. V is TRBV9 and J is TRBJ1-2; maybe TRBD1 (5 bases). The CDR3 contains 16 residues. V lost 3 bases to trimming and J lost 3 bases, with 18 bases between them. Germline V lookup: CDR1 SGDLS, CDR2 YYNGEE. The CDR3 region is CASSAHVEGRDYGYTF. Written as DNA, the CDR3 is TGTGCCAGCAGCGCCCACGTAGAGGGGCGCGACTATGGCTACACCTTC.

The V gene is TRBV6-5, the J gene TRBJ1-2; D unclear. Germline values: CDR1 MNHEY, CDR2 SVGAGI. This CDR3 comprises 13 residues. V was trimmed by 2 bases and J by 8 bases, leaving 12 bases between them. DNA for the CDR3: TGTGCCAGCAGTTACCTCGATCGTACGGGCTACACCTTC. Protein sequence: CASSYLDRTGYTF.

J is TRBJ1-2 and V is TRBV3-1 (or the pseudogene TRBV3-2), with TRBD1 identical over 8 bases. V trimming: 2 bases; J trimming: 6 bases; junction bases outside the gene matches: 8. The CDR3 covers 15 residues. CDR1 LGHDT and CDR2 YNNKEL come from the germline V gene (reference sequence). The CDR3 DNA reads as TGTGCCAGCAGCCAATCGGATCGACAGGGGAATGGCTACACCTTC. This encodes CASSQSDRQGNGYTF.

V is TRBV10-2 and J is TRBJ1-1; tentatively, D is TRBD1 (5 bases). The V gene's germline CDR1 is WSHSY and CDR2 SAAADI. This CDR3 is 16 amino acids long. Trimming cost V 6 bases and J 4 bases, with 21 bases left between them. This chain's CDR3 is CASRYRDGGRGTEAFF. The CDR3 coding sequence is TGCGCCAGCAGGTACCGGGACGGGGGACGGGGCACTGAAGCTTTCTTT.

This sequence joins TRBV29-1 and TRBJ2-7, with 7 positions matching TRBD2. V lost 5 bases to trimming and J lost 1 base; unmatched junction nucleotides: 2. The CDR3 totals 12 residues. Germline values: CDR1 SQVTM, CDR2 ANQGSEA. The CDR3 loop is CSVSGVSYEQYF. CDR3 sequence (DNA): TGCAGCGTTAGCGGGGTGTCCTACGAGCAGTACTTC.

The chain is built from TRBV7-2 and TRBJ2-1; TRBD1 agrees at 7 bases. Germline V gives CDR1 SGHTA, CDR2 FQGNSA. Unmatched junction bases numbered 7, after V lost 8 bases and J lost 3 bases. The CDR3 runs 14 residues. This CDR3 is CASGQDRSYNEQFF. The CDR3 bases are TGTGCCAGCGGGCAGGACAGGAGCTACAATGAGCAGTTCTTC.

This chain links TRBV25-1 with TRBJ2-7; D possibly corresponds to TRBD1 (6 bases). V dropped 10 bases and J dropped 3 bases, with 25 bases sitting between them. Germline V CDR1 and CDR2: MGHDK, SYGVNS. This CDR3 is 16 amino acids long. CDR3 nucleotide sequence: TGTGCCAACCTGGGGGCCGGGACCAGACAAATCTACGAGCAGTACTTC. As protein: CANLGAGTRQIYEQYF.

The rearrangement uses TRBV25-1 and TRBJ1-2, with D possibly being TRBD1 (5 bases). The V end was cut by 8 bases, the J end by 0 bases, with 10 bases between. The CDR3 spans 13 residues. Germline V lookup: CDR1 MGHDK, CDR2 SYGVNS. CDR3 DNA: TGTGCCAGCCAGACAGATCCTAACTATGGCTACACCTTC. Its protein product is CASQTDPNYGYTF.

This chain joins TRBV24-1 and TRBJ1-1; D might be TRBD1 (5 bases). CDR3 length: 15 residues. The ends were cut back, 1 base at V and 3 bases at J, with 11 bases in the middle. Per the germline V gene, CDR1 is KGHDR and CDR2 is SFDVKD. CDR3 nucleotides: TGTGCCACCAGTGATTTTCCAGGGCCGGACACTGAAGCTTTCTTT. Translated: CATSDFPGPDTEAFF.

The chain uses TRBV11-3 and TRBJ2-7; TRBD1 aligns across 7 bases. V shed 5 bases and J 0 bases; nucleotides not matched to a gene: 10. From germline, CDR1 is SGHNT and CDR2 YENEEA. There are 16 residues in the CDR3. CDR3 sequence: CASSLQDRSNSYEQYF. As DNA, the CDR3 is TGTGCCAGCAGCCTACAGGACAGGTCCAACTCCTACGAGCAGTACTTC.

V is TRBV5-6 and J is TRBJ1-2; D is unresolved. V was pared by 0 bases and J by 3 bases, with 12 bases between. This CDR3 comprises 15 residues. Germline assignment: CDR1 SGHDT and CDR2 YYEEEE. The DNA for the CDR3 is TGTGCCAGCAGCTTGGTGGGGTTTTTGGACTATGGCTACACCTTC. Its protein is CASSLVGFLDYGYTF.

The chain combines TRBV29-1 with TRBJ1-2; TRBD1 matches 8 bases. Losses at the gene ends were 5 bases for V and 8 bases for J; bases not matched to a gene: 4. Looked up from germline, CDR1 is SQVTM and CDR2 is ANQGSEA. CDR3 length: 11 residues. The DNA for the CDR3 is TGCAGCGTTCAGGGGGCTCGAGGCTACACCTTC. This gives the protein CSVQGARGYTF.

The chain is built from TRBV7-2 and TRBJ2-2; possibly TRBD1 for D (5 bases). Trimming stripped 2 bases from V and 0 bases from J, with 10 bases between. Germline V gives CDR1 SGHTA, CDR2 FQGNSA. The CDR3 contains 16 residues. For the CDR3, the DNA is TGTGCCAGCAGCTTAAGGGGATGGGCGAACACCGGGGAGCTGTTTTTT. Protein sequence: CASSLRGWANTGELFF.